The T cell receptor beta chain under discussion was sequenced for a study of CD8+ T cells in alopecia areata. Reverse transcription of extracted RNA yielded cDNA, which provided the sequencing template. Data came from immunoSEQ multiplex PCR; TCRdb stores just in-frame clones and leaves some out. In the table there are around 300,000 clones, 45% to 70% of which are singletons. This clone was found a few times. Treatment here: oral pan-JAK inhibitor, 5-10 mg twice daily. The TCR comes from a human donor with alopecia areata. The source material was CD4+ T cells sorted from blood, sampled around week 54, from a patient treated with tofacitinib.

CDR3 loop: CASSRGPTRGDEQYF. In DNA, the CDR3 is TGCGCCAGCAGTCGCGGACCAACCCGCGGGGACGAGCAGTACTTC. The rearrangement links TRBV5-1 to TRBJ2-7; D possibly corresponds to TRBD2 (6 bases). Germline V gives CDR1 SGHRS, CDR2 YFSETQ. Trimming removed 5 bases at V and 5 bases at J, with 20 bases between. This CDR3 is 15 amino acids long.